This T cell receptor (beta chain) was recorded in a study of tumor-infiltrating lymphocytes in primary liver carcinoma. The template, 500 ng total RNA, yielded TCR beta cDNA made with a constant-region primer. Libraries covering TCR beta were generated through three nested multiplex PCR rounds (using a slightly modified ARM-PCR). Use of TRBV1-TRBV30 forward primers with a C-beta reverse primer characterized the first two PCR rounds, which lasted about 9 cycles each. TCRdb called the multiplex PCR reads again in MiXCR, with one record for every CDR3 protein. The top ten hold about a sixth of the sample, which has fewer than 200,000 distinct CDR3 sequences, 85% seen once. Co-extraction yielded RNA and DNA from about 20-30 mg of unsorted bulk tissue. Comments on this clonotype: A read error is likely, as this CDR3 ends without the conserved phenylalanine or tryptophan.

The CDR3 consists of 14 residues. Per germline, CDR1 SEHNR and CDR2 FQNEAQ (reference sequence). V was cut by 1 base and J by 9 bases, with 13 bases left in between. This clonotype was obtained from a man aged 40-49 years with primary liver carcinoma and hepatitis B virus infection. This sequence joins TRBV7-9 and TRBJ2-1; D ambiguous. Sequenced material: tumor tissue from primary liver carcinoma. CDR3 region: CASSLEDSRSEQFS. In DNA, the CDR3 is TGTGCCAGCAGCTTAGAAGATAGTCGGTCTGAGCAGTTCTCC.